These T cell receptor beta chains were read from a single sample in a study of identical twins. One entry per CDR3 protein results from TCRdb running MiXCR on the 5' RACE reads. The data hold 1.5 million to 2 million distinct CDR3 sequences, with roughly 35% observed a single time. Sequencing was done on a sample of cord blood. The receptor source for this set is a newborn girl in good health. CDR3s include the opening cysteine and the closing phenylalanine or tryptophan. A D gene is named only where the DNA matches it firmly. Rows give clone size only sometimes, using once, few, many, or a class for an expanded clone.

J gene	V gene	D gene	clone size	CDR3 protein	CDR3 DNA
TRBJ2-1	TRBV24-1	-	-	CATSDADHNNELFF	TGTGCCACCAGTGACGCGGACCACAACAATGAGCTGTTCTTC
TRBJ2-5	TRBV7-9	-	few	CASSSHRGGETQYF	TGTGCCAGCAGCTCACACAGGGGAGGAGAGACCCAGTACTTC
TRBJ2-1	TRBV28	-	-	CASRPLARGYNEQFF	TGTGCCAGCAGACCTCTAGCGAGAGGTTACAATGAGCAGTTCTTC
TRBJ2-1	TRBV6-5	-	few	CASSRRARLSGEQFF	TGTGCCAGCAGTCGAAGGGCAAGGCTGTCCGGTGAGCAGTTCTTC
TRBJ2-3	TRBV5-1	-	-	CASRPRTSTDTQYF	TGCGCCAGCAGGCCAAGGACTAGCACAGATACGCAGTATTTT
TRBJ2-1	TRBV30	-	-	CAWSVSTALNEQFF	TGTGCCTGGAGTGTCTCGACAGCTCTCAATGAGCAGTTCTTC
TRBJ2-7	TRBV20-1	TRBD2	few	CSAPSGRVSYEQYF	TGCAGTGCCCCCTCCGGGAGGGTATCCTACGAGCAGTACTTC
TRBJ2-1	TRBV2	-	-	CASSSIGLEQFF	TGTGCCAGCAGTTCCATAGGCCTTGAGCAGTTCTTC
TRBJ2-3	TRBV4-1	-	few	CASSQVLGVRTDTQYF	TGCGCCAGCAGCCAAGTACTGGGAGTTCGCACAGATACGCAGTATTTT
TRBJ2-3	TRBV20-1	-	many	CSARSDSTGADTQYF	TGCAGTGCTAGATCCGACTCGACGGGGGCAGATACGCAGTATTTT
TRBJ2-3	TRBV5-1	-	-	CASSVVGASTDTQYF	TGCGCCAGCAGCGTTGTAGGAGCAAGTACAGATACGCAGTATTTT
TRBJ1-1	TRBV3-1	-	few	CASSQDPGIDTEAFF	TGTGCCAGCAGCCAAGATCCGGGTATCGACACTGAAGCTTTCTTT
TRBJ2-2	TRBV20-1	TRBD1	-	CSALTGGPGELFF	TGCAGTGCCCTTACAGGGGGCCCCGGGGAGCTGTTTTTT
TRBJ1-1	TRBV7-2	-	-	CASSEQGWLNTGAFF	TGTGCCAGCAGCGAACAGGGTTGGCTGAACACTGGAGCTTTCTTT
TRBJ1-1	TRBV28	-	-	CASRPPDSLNTEAFF	TGTGCCAGCAGACCACCGGACAGTCTGAACACTGAAGCTTTCTTT
TRBJ2-1	TRBV20-1	-	-	CSARQERYNEQFF	TGCAGTGCTAGACAGGAGCGTTACAATGAGCAGTTCTTC